This T cell receptor (beta chain) was captured in a study of blood T cell repertoires in COVID-19. This clone was counted a few times. Germline values: CDR1 KGHSH, CDR2 LQKENI. There are 15 residues in the CDR3. Deletions cut 1 base from V and 2 bases from J, with 12 bases between. Some clones are missing from TCRdb's copy, which holds only in-frame ones; the method was immunoSEQ multiplex PCR. The sample lists 55,000 to 85,000 clones, around 79% seen once, with 22% in the top ten. V and J are TRBV18 and TRBJ2-7; TRBD2 is a possible D gene (6 bases). Input material: peripheral blood. This TCR was recovered from a man between 60 and 75 years old with acute or convalescent COVID-19. CDR3 bases: TGTGCCAGCTCACCACAGGGCGCGGGGACCTACGAGCAGTACTTC. It encodes CASSPQGAGTYEQYF.